Listed below are T cell receptor beta chains from one sample, sequenced in a study of T cell responses to AZD1222 COVID-19 vaccine. Clones were read by immunoSEQ multiplex PCR, and TCRdb kept only the in-frame ones, dropping some. This sample carries about 200,000 clones, approximately 94% of them seen once, and the ten largest clones take around 3.6%. The specimen comprised peripheral blood, sampled 28 days after the second dose of the MenACWY control vaccine. These receptors were collected from an adult who received the MenACWY meningococcal vaccine as a control. Each CDR3 is given without its conserved first and last residue. The order of the fields is CDR3 length, V gene, clone size, J gene, CDR3 protein. The size entry is marked missing in some rows and otherwise reads once, few, many or a size class.

14	TRBV2	-	TRBJ2-2	ASSIDRRENTGELF
16	TRBV7-2	once	TRBJ2-7	ASSSTNSAGGWAYEQY
16	TRBV2	-	TRBJ2-3	ASSDVRGGTGVTDTQY
12	TRBV7-2	-	TRBJ2-7	ASSLDRFSYEQY
14	TRBV28	-	TRBJ1-5	ASSTSGQGGHQPQH
12	TRBV11-1	-	TRBJ1-4	ASSFGTTNEKLF
9	TRBV20-1	-	TRBJ2-7	SALQGYEQY
13	TRBV23-1	once	TRBJ2-1	ASSGQTTRVDEQF
12	TRBV14	-	TRBJ2-7	ASSPLAGVYEQY
13	TRBV7-2	-	TRBJ2-2	ASSARRIDTGELF
14	TRBV15	-	TRBJ2-1	ATSRETSGALNEQF
12	TRBV4-2	-	TRBJ2-2	ASSQEGFSGELF
10	TRBV6-5	-	TRBJ2-7	ASSPTHYEQY
13	TRBV5-1	few	TRBJ1-1	ASSLGRGGNTEAF
11	TRBV19	-	TRBJ1-2	ASSRSMDYGYT
14	TRBV30	-	TRBJ2-7	AWNPSRSDITHEQY
14	TRBV6-5	-	TRBJ2-2	ASSYLQGAYTGELF
11	TRBV6-5	once	TRBJ1-1	ASLRGRNTEAF
12	TRBV6-5	once	TRBJ2-3	ASRGAGDPDTQY
13	TRBV5-1	-	TRBJ1-6	ASSLGSSSNSPLH
10	TRBV18	-	TRBJ2-5	ASSLRRETQY
14	TRBV5-4	-	TRBJ2-1	ASSLPSGRALNEQF
13	TRBV7-3	-	TRBJ2-1	ASSLIRLAKHEQF
14	TRBV5-6	-	TRBJ1-6	ASSLEAGGYNSPLH
11	TRBV7-6	-	TRBJ1-2	ASSSGPYDGYT
13	TRBV7-9	-	TRBJ1-2	ASSLPEDSNYGYT